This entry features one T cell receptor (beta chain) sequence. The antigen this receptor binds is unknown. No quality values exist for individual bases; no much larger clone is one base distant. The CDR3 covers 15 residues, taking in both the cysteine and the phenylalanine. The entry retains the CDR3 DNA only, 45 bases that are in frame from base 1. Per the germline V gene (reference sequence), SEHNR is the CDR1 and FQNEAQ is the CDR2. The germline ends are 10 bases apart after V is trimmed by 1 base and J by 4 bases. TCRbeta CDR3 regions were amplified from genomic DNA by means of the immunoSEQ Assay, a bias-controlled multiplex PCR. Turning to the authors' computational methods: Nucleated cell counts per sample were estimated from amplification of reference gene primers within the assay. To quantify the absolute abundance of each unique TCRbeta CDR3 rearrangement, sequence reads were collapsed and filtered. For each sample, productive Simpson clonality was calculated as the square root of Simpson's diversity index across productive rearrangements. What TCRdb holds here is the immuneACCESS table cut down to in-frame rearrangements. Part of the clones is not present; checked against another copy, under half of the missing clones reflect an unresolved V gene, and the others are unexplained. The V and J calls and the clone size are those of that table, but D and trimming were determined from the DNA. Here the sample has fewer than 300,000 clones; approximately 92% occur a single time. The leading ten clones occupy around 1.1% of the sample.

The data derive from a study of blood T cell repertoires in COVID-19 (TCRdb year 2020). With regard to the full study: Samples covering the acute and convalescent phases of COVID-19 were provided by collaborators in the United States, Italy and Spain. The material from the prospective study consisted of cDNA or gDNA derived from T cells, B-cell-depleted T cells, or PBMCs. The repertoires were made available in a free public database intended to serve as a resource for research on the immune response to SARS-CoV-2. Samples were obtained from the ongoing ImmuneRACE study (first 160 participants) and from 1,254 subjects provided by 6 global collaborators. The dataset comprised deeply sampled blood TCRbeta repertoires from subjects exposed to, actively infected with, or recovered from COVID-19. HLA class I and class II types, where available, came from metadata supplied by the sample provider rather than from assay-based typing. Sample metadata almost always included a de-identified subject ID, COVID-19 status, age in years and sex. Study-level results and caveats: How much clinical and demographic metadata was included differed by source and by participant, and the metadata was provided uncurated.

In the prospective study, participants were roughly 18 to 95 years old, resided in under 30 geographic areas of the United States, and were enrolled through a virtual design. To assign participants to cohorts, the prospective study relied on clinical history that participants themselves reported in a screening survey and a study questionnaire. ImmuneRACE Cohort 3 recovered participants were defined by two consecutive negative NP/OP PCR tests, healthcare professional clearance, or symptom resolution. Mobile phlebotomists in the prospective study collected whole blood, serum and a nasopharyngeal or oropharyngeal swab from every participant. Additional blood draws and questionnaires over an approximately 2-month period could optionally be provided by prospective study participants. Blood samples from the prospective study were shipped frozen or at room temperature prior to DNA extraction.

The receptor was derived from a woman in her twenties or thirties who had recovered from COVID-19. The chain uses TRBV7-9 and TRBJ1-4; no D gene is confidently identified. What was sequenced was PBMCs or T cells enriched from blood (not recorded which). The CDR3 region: CASSLVNSLNEKLFF. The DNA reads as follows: TGTGCCAGCAGCTTAGTTAACAGCCTTAATGAAAAACTGTTTTTT. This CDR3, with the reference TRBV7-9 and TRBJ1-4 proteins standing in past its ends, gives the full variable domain DTGVSQNPRHKITKRGQNVTFRCDPISEHNRLYWYRQTLGQGPEFLTYFQNEAQLEKSRLLSDRFSAERPKGSFSTLEIQRTEQGDSAMYLCASSLVNSLNEKLFFGSGTQLSVL.